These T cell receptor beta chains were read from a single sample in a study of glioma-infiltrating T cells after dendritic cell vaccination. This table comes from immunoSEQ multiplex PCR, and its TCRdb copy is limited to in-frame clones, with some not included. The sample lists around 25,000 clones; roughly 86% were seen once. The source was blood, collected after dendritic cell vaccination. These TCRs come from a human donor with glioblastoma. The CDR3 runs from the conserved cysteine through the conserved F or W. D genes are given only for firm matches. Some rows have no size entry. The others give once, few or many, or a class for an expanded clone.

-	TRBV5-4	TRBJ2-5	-	CASSLRGEETQYF	TGTGCCAGCAGCTTGAGGGGCGAGGAGACCCAGTACTTC
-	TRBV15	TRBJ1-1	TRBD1	CATRKTGQAFF	TGTGCCACCAGGAAGACAGGGCAAGCTTTCTTT
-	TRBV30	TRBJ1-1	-	CAWRYQGNTEAFF	TGTGCCTGGAGATATCAGGGGAACACTGAAGCTTTCTTT
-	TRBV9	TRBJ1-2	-	CASSSTGNYGYTF	TGTGCCAGCAGCTCCACAGGGAACTATGGCTACACCTTC
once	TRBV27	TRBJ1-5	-	CASSFGQGTQPQHF	TGTGCCAGCAGTTTCGGGCAGGGGACTCAGCCCCAGCATTTT
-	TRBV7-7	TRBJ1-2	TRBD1	CASSLAQTGGYGYTF	TGTGCTAGCAGCTTAGCTCAGACAGGGGGGTATGGCTACACCTTC
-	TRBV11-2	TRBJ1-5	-	CASSKPGQTLNQPQHF	TGTGCCAGCAGCAAACCGGGTCAAACGTTGAATCAGCCCCAGCATTTT
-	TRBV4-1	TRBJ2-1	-	CASSQSAGTYNEQFF	TGCGCCAGCAGCCAAAGCGCGGGGACTTACAATGAGCAGTTCTTC
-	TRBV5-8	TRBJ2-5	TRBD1	CASRANPGQGKETQYF	TGTGCCAGCAGGGCAAACCCGGGACAGGGAAAAGAGACCCAGTACTTC
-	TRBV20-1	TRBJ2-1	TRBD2	CSVGGNEQFF	TGCAGTGTGGGGGGGAATGAGCAGTTCTTC
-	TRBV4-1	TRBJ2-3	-	CASSQESYTQYF	TGCGCCAGCAGCCAAGAATCGTATACGCAGTATTTT
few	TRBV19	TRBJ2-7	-	CASSISGRGSSYEQYF	TGTGCCAGTAGTATCTCAGGACGGGGGAGCTCCTACGAGCAGTACTTC
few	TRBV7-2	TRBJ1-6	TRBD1	CASSWAGTGTSPLHF	TGTGCCAGCAGCTGGGCCGGGACAGGAACCTCACCCCTCCACTTT
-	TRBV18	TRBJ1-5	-	CASSPLGEQPQHF	TGTGCCAGCTCACCACTTGGGGAGCAGCCCCAGCATTTT
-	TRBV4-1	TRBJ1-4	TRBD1	CASSQDAGGPGSGEKLFF	TGCGCCAGCAGCCAAGATGCAGGGGGCCCAGGGTCGGGTGAAAAACTGTTTTTT
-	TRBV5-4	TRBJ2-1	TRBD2	CASSGMTSGGTYNEQFF	TGTGCCAGCAGCGGTATGACTAGCGGGGGTACCTACAATGAGCAGTTCTTC
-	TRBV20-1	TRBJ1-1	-	CSIEKALEAFF	TGCAGTATTGAGAAAGCCCTTGAAGCTTTCTTT
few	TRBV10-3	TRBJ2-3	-	CAIRSGGSTDTQYF	TGTGCCATCAGGTCGGGGGGCAGCACAGATACGCAGTATTTT
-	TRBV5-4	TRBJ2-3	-	CASRSRGSTDTQYF	TGTGCCAGCAGGTCCCGGGGGAGCACAGATACGCAGTATTTT
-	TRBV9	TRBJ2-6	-	CASSVAVFSGANVLTF	TGTGCCAGCAGCGTCGCAGTATTCTCTGGGGCCAACGTCCTGACTTTC
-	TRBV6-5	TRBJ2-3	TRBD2	CASASGGGDTQYF	TGTGCCAGCGCTAGCGGGGGCGGGGATACGCAGTATTTT
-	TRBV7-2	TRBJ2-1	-	CASSGGSSYNEQFF	TGTGCCAGCAGCGGGGGGAGCTCCTACAATGAGCAGTTCTTC
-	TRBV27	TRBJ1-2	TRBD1	CATATGRIGNYGYTF	TGTGCCACCGCGACAGGGCGTATCGGTAACTATGGCTACACCTTC
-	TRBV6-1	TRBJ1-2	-	CASSESQGPSGYGYTF	TGTGCCAGCAGTGAAAGTCAGGGGCCGTCTGGCTATGGCTACACCTTC
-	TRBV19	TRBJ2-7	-	CASTRGGTASYEQYF	TGTGCCAGTACCCGCGGGGGGACAGCCTCCTACGAGCAGTACTTC
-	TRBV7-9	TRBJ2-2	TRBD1	CASSFRQGFTGELFF	TGTGCCAGCAGCTTTCGACAGGGGTTCACCGGGGAGCTGTTTTTT
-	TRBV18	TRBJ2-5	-	CASSRGYQETQYF	TGTGCCAGCTCACGAGGCTACCAAGAGACCCAGTACTTC
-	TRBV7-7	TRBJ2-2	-	CASSLGPAGTGELFF	TGTGCTAGCAGCTTAGGACCGGCGGGAACCGGGGAGCTGTTTTTT
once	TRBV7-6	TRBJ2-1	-	CASSLRAGEGDNEQFF	TGTGCCAGCAGCTTAAGGGCAGGGGAAGGGGACAATGAGCAGTTCTTC
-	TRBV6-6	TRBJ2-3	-	CASSLTRVTDTQYF	TGTGCCAGCAGCCTAACCAGGGTCACAGATACGCAGTATTTT
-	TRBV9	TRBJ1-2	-	CASSDRQFYGYTF	TGTGCCAGCAGCGACAGGCAGTTTTATGGCTACACCTTC
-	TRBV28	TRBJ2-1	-	CASSLGSNGAGIPGEQFF	TGTGCCAGCAGTTTAGGGAGTAATGGGGCGGGGATCCCTGGGGAGCAGTTCTTC
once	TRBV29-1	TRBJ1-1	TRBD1	CSVSGGGTEAFF	TGCAGCGTGTCAGGGGGAGGCACTGAAGCTTTCTTT
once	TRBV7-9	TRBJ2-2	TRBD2	CASSLGLHTGELFF	TGTGCCAGCAGCCTGGGACTACACACCGGGGAGCTGTTTTTT
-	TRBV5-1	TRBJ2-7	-	CASRGRDTNLYEQYF	TGCGCCAGCAGGGGCCGGGACACCAACCTCTACGAGCAGTACTTC
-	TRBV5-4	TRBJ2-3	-	CASSFKGADTQYF	TGTGCCAGCAGCTTTAAGGGGGCAGATACGCAGTATTTT
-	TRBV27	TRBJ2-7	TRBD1	CASRGTGNYEQYF	TGTGCCAGCAGGGGGACAGGGAACTACGAGCAGTACTTC